Described below is a single TCR beta chain sequence and its context. There were no patients who had received any treatment before thyroid surgery. This sample was included in a study of metastatic and nonmetastatic thyroid tumors. With MiXCR, TCRdb called clones anew from the PCR reads. The table records some 35,000 clones, about 26% of them present only once. The sequence derives from a male donor with papillary thyroid cancer or a benign thyroid nodule (not recorded which). Some clones in this sample may be carry-over from other donors' samples. Source material: blood.

The DNA for the CDR3 is TGTGCCAGCTCACCAACAGGGGGCGAGCAGTACTTC. It encodes CASSPTGGEQYF. The J gene is TRBJ2-7, the V gene TRBV18; 8 nucleotides agree with TRBD1. Germline V gives CDR1 KGHSH, CDR2 LQKENI. V shed 2 bases and J 6 bases; nucleotides not matched to a gene: 0. CDR3 size: 12 residues.